These 19 T cell receptor beta chains originate from one sample sequenced in a study of human T cells and chemical hapten exposure. Each CDR3 protein is one row after TCRdb ran MiXCR on the RACE reads. This sample has some 110,000 distinct CDR3 sequences, with 10% to 12% found just once. Indicated time point: patch test 3, about 24 weeks after DPC sensitization. Treatment: therapeutic diphenylcyclopropenone sensitization with weekly scalp DPC. The sequenced sample was whole blood, obtained in connection with sensitization to the hapten diphenylcyclopropenone (DPC). These receptor sequences come from a woman in her forties or fifties with alopecia areata. Some clones in this sample may be carry-over from other donors' samples.

V and J are TRBV29-1 and TRBJ1-2; D ambiguous. The V gene lost 0 bases and the J gene lost 8 bases, with 7 bases spanning the gap. The germline gives CDR1 SQVTM, CDR2 ANQGSEA. This CDR3 is 11 amino acids long. CDR3 sequence: CSVEEERGYTF. The CDR3 DNA sequence: TGCAGCGTTGAAGAAGAACGGGGCTACACCTTC.

The V gene is TRBV29-1, the J gene TRBJ2-1; 9 bases line up with TRBD2. The germline V gene has CDR1 SQVTM and CDR2 ANQGSEA. The CDR3 covers 16 residues. V shed 4 bases, J shed 0 bases, and the junction held 7 bases outside the gene matches. The CDR3 is CSVGLAVPPSYNEQFF. CDR3 in DNA: TGCAGCGTTGGACTAGCGGTCCCCCCCTCCTACAATGAGCAGTTCTTC.

The chain employs TRBV7-2 and TRBJ2-3, with D maybe TRBD2 (6 bases). Germline V gene sequence: CDR1 SGHTA, CDR2 FQGNSA. The CDR3 runs to 17 residues. V was cut by 1 base and J by 3 bases, with 17 bases left in between. CDR3 sequence: CASSLEQGGMRTDTQYF. As DNA, the CDR3 is TGTGCCAGCAGCTTAGAACAAGGCGGGATGAGAACAGATACGCAGTATTTT.

The J gene is TRBJ2-7, the V gene TRBV6-6; no clear D. The CDR3 is 12 amino acids. V was shortened by 5 bases and J by 5 bases, with 10 bases between the two germline ends. Germline V CDR1 and CDR2: MNHNY, SVGAGI (reference sequence). CDR3 sequence (DNA): TGTGCCAGCAGTCCCCTGGGAAACGAGCAGTACTTC. Protein product: CASSPLGNEQYF.

The chain joins TRBV28 to TRBJ1-5; unclear D gene. The CDR3 totals 15 residues. Germline CDR1 is MDHEN and CDR2 is SYDVKM. V lost 5 bases and J 1 base, leaving 12 bases between the germline ends. CDR3 region: CASSRYTGSNQPQHF. CDR3 nucleotides: TGTGCCAGCAGTAGGTATACGGGGAGCAATCAGCCCCAGCATTTT.

This clonotype occurred many times. This chain uses TRBV20-1 with TRBJ2-7, with 7 bases aligning to TRBD2. Trimming cost V 0 bases and J 4 bases; bases outside gene matches: 9. Germline V gives CDR1 DFQATT, CDR2 SNEGSKA (reference sequence). The CDR3 totals 15 residues. CDR3: CSARDPGRGVYEQYF. The CDR3 DNA is TGCAGTGCTAGAGATCCCGGACGGGGGGTGTACGAGCAGTACTTC.

This clonotype was seen at least ten times. This chain links TRBV29-1 with TRBJ2-7; D is undetermined. From germline, CDR1 is SQVTM and CDR2 ANQGSEA. This CDR3 contains 12 residues. Deletions cut 5 bases from V and 2 bases from J, with 10 bases between. The CDR3 here is CSVIDNPYEQYF. The CDR3 DNA is TGCAGCGTTATCGACAATCCCTACGAGCAGTACTTC.

This clonotype was counted only a few times. V and J are TRBV12-3 or TRBV12-4 and TRBJ1-2; D is undetermined. CDR3 length: 14 residues. The V and J ends lost 4 bases and 4 bases respectively, with 13 bases between them. Written as DNA, the CDR3 is TGTGCCAGCAGTTCCCAGACTGGTAGCTATGGCTACACCTTC. Its translation: CASSSQTGSYGYTF.

This clonotype was detected many times. DNA for the CDR3: TGTGCCAGCAGCCCCCCCGGCCCCAATGAGCAGTTCTTC. It yields the protein CASSPPGPNEQFF. The rearrangement joins TRBV7-6 to TRBJ2-1; D is unclear. V shed 5 bases and J shed 6 bases, with 11 bases lying between them. This CDR3 comprises 13 residues. Germline lookup yields CDR1 SGHVS and CDR2 FNYEAQ.

J is TRBJ2-1 and V is TRBV12-3 or TRBV12-4; D is possibly TRBD2 (7 bases). The CDR3 has 15 residues. Trimming pared 6 bases from V and 8 bases from J, leaving 20 bases between. In DNA, the CDR3 is TGTGCCAGCAGCAAGCCCCCGGGGGGCTGGGATGAGCAGTTCTTC. As protein: CASSKPPGGWDEQFF.

The rearrangement joins TRBV12-3 or TRBV12-4 to TRBJ1-5; no reliable D call. V gave up 7 bases and J gave up 2 bases, with 15 bases separating them. This CDR3 contains 15 residues. In DNA, the CDR3 is TGTGCCAGCACCCCTTGGATGGGAGGCAATCAGCCCCAGCATTTT. Its protein is CASTPWMGGNQPQHF.

V is TRBV20-1 and J is TRBJ1-2; D uncertain. V lost 3 bases and J 8 bases, leaving 10 bases between the germline ends. The germline V gene encodes CDR1 DFQATT and CDR2 SNEGSKA (reference sequence). This CDR3 has 11 residues. CDR3 bases: TGCAGTGCTAGCCTAAGAAGGGGCTACACCTTC. This sequence encodes CSASLRRGYTF.

The table lists this clonotype with a few counts. The V call is TRBV12-3 or TRBV12-4, the J call TRBJ2-2; tentatively, D is TRBD1 (6 bases). The CDR3 covers 14 residues. The V end was cut by 7 bases, the J end by 2 bases, with 11 bases between. This CDR3 is CASTPGHNTGELFF. CDR3 sequence (DNA): TGTGCCAGCACCCCGGGACACAACACCGGGGAGCTGTTTTTT.

This clonotype was observed at least ten times. The rearrangement joins TRBV11-2 to TRBJ1-2; the D gene is possibly TRBD1 (5 bases). The V end was cut by 2 bases, the J end by 4 bases, with 11 bases between. This CDR3 contains 14 residues. Germline CDR1 is SGHAT and CDR2 is FQNNGV. The CDR3 DNA sequence: TGTGCCAGCAGCTTAACTTCGCAGGGCTATGGCTACACCTTC. Amino acid sequence: CASSLTSQGYGYTF.

In its sample, this clonotype was seen many times. The genes are TRBV5-1 and TRBJ2-1; possible D gene TRBD2, 6 bases. The germline V and J ends were trimmed by 0 bases and 6 bases, with 13 bases remaining between them. The CDR3 extends over 15 amino acids. Per germline, CDR1 SGHRS and CDR2 YFSETQ. The CDR3 nucleotides read TGCGCCAGCAGCTTGGATGGGACTGATTCCAATGAGCAGTTCTTC. Translation gives CASSLDGTDSNEQFF.

This clonotype was counted ten times or more. The V and J genes are TRBV28 and TRBJ2-7, with TRBD2 matching 8 bases. CDR3 length: 13 residues. In germline, CDR1 is MDHEN, CDR2 SYDVKM. V lost 6 bases, J lost 5 bases, and 6 bases stayed unmatched. CDR3 residues: CASSGRALNEQYF. The CDR3 DNA is TGTGCCAGCAGCGGGAGGGCCTTGAACGAGCAGTACTTC.

This clonotype has just a few counts. The chain recombines TRBV28 with TRBJ1-2, with TRBD1 matching over 9 bases. In germline, CDR1 is MDHEN, CDR2 SYDVKM. The CDR3 extends over 15 amino acids. J gave up 5 bases and V 5 bases, and 9 bases lay outside the gene matches. As DNA, the CDR3 is TGTGCCAGCAGTATTTCCGGGACAGGGATTTATGGCTACACCTTC. Translating it yields CASSISGTGIYGYTF.

V gene TRBV5-1 combines with J gene TRBJ1-2; D is perhaps TRBD1 (5 bases). Germline CDR1 is SGHRS and CDR2 is YFSETQ. The germline V and J ends were trimmed by 0 bases and 4 bases, with 10 bases remaining between them. CDR3 length: 14 amino acids. CDR3 sequence (DNA): TGCGCCAGCAGCTTGGAAGGGGACCGCTATGGCTACACCTTC. Protein: CASSLEGDRYGYTF.

This chain's CDR3 is CASSPPGTGGTDTQYF. Written as DNA, the CDR3 is TGTGCCAGCTCACCGCCCGGGACAGGAGGCACAGATACGCAGTATTTT. V gene TRBV18 combines with J gene TRBJ2-3, with TRBD1 identical over 8 bases. This CDR3 has 16 residues. The V gene's germline CDR1 is KGHSH and CDR2 LQKENI. V was pared by 3 bases and J by 1 base, with 6 bases of the junction left unmatched.